This T cell receptor beta chain was recorded in a study of blood T cell repertoires in COVID-19. The V end lost 3 bases, the J end lost 5 bases, and 13 bases lay between the germline ends. The CDR3 is 13 amino acids. Looked up from germline, CDR1 is SQVTM and CDR2 is ANQGSEA. The method was immunoSEQ multiplex PCR; TCRdb's version includes in-frame clones alone and lacks a portion of them. The table records around 140,000 clones, around 84% of them present only once. The receptor was isolated from a man aged 35 to 55 with acute COVID-19. V usage is TRBV29-1 and J usage is TRBJ2-5, with D perhaps TRBD1 (6 bases). Sequencing input: PBMCs or T cells enriched from blood (not recorded which). The CDR3 reads CSVDLQGKETQYF. CDR3 in DNA: TGCAGCGTTGATTTGCAGGGGAAGGAGACCCAGTACTTC.